The 27 T cell receptor beta chains presented below share a single source sample, sequenced in a study of cytomegalovirus exposure and HLA in healthy donors. With 60 Vbeta and 13 Jbeta primers, the PCR was carried out. The assay was immunoSEQ multiplex PCR, and TCRdb's table has in-frame clones only and misses some. Of 150,000 to 200,000 clones detected, about 88% appear once; the ten largest clones hold more than 1.5%. The sample comprised PBMCs. Receptor source: a woman younger than 30 in good health and CMV-seronegative.

This chain uses TRBV4-1 with TRBJ1-1, with 9 bases aligning to TRBD1. The CDR3 is 15 amino acids. Germline V gene data show CDR1 as MGHRA and CDR2 as YSYEKL. Trimming removed 6 bases from V and 0 bases from J; junction bases left unmatched: 5. The CDR3 nucleotides read TGCGCCAGCAGGGGACAGGGAATGATGAACACTGAAGCTTTCTTT. The encoded protein is CASRGQGMMNTEAFF.

The chain carries TRBV15 and TRBJ1-4, with D maybe TRBD1 (5 bases). Germline V CDR1 and CDR2: LNHNV, YYDKDF (reference sequence). There are 15 residues in the CDR3. With 0 bases removed from V and 8 bases from J, the gap between germline ends came to 13 bases. The CDR3 coding sequence is TGTGCCACCAGCAGAGAGTTGGGGGGAGCCGAAAAACTGTTTTTT. Translated: CATSRELGGAEKLFF.

In DNA form, the CDR3 reads TGTGCCAGCAGCTGGGACGGGGGGAATTCACCCCTCCACTTT. Translation gives CASSWDGGNSPLHF. The chain recombines TRBV9 with TRBJ1-6, with D possibly TRBD1 on 5 matching bases. The V gene lost 4 bases and the J gene lost 7 bases, with 12 bases spanning the gap. The germline V gene encodes CDR1 SGDLS and CDR2 YYNGEE. CDR3 size: 14 residues.

V usage is TRBV2 and J usage is TRBJ1-6; weak D call: TRBD1 (5 bases). This CDR3 contains 18 residues. CDR1 SNHLY and CDR2 FYNNEI come from the germline V gene. V was pared by 1 base and J by 7 bases, with 20 bases between. CDR3 nucleotides: TGTGCCAGCAGTGAAGGGGCGTGGTGGACGGAGGGGAATTCACCCCTCCACTTT. It translates to CASSEGAWWTEGNSPLHF. Drawing the rest from reference TRBV2 and TRBJ1-6, the complete variable domain is EPEVTQTPSHQVTQMGQEVILRCVPISNHLYFYWYRQILGQKVEFLVSFYNNEISEKSEIFDDQFSVERPDGSNFTLKIRSTKLEDSAMYFCASSEGAWWTEGNSPLHFGNGTRLTVT.

This chain uses TRBV2 with TRBJ2-1; 8 bases are a match to TRBD1. This CDR3 has 13 residues. Trimming at V came to 6 bases and at J to 8 bases, leaving 6 bases not matched to a gene. Germline CDR1 reads SNHLY; CDR2 reads FYNNEI. In nucleotides, the CDR3 is TGTGCCAGCAGCCGGCAGGGGGCGGATGAGCAGTTCTTC. Protein: CASSRQGADEQFF.

This clone was found once. The chain employs TRBV30 and TRBJ2-3, with 8 bases aligning to TRBD2. The CDR3 runs 14 residues. Germline CDR1 reads GTSNPN; CDR2 reads SVGIG (reference sequence). Trimming at V came to 3 bases and at J to 1 base, leaving 3 bases not matched to a gene. CDR3 nucleotide sequence: TGTGCCTGGAGCTCTAGCGGGCGCACAGATACGCAGTATTTT. Residues: CAWSSSGRTDTQYF.

The V and J genes are TRBV5-4 and TRBJ2-7; 8 bases align to TRBD1. CDR3 length equals 15 residues. CDR1 is SGHNT, CDR2 YYREEE, per germline (reference sequence). V shed 6 bases, J shed 2 bases, and the junction held 10 bases outside the gene matches. For the CDR3, the DNA is TGTGCCAGCAACCGGGCCGGGACAGGAGCCTACGAGCAGTACTTC. Amino acids: CASNRAGTGAYEQYF.

V gene TRBV7-8 combines with J gene TRBJ1-2; unclear D gene. From germline, CDR1 is SGHVS and CDR2 FQNEAQ. V lost 5 bases, J lost 3 bases, and 10 bases lay in between. The CDR3 is 13 amino acids. The CDR3 DNA is TGTGCCAGCAGCCCCAGGTCCGACTATGGCTACACCTTC. The encoded protein is CASSPRSDYGYTF.

The chain carries TRBV6-6 and TRBJ1-3; 8 bases are a match to TRBD1. Germline V CDR1 and CDR2: MNHNY, SVGAGI (reference sequence). The CDR3 is 14 amino acids. The junction had 6 bases not matched to a gene; V was cut back by 2 bases and J by 9 bases. CDR3 region: CASSYGQGAITIYF. The CDR3, as DNA: TGTGCCAGCAGTTACGGGCAGGGGGCGATCACCATATATTTT.

This clone was picked up one time. This sequence joins TRBV29-1 and TRBJ2-5; the match to TRBD1 covers 7 bases. The CDR3 is 13 amino acids. Germline-derived CDR1 and CDR2 are SQVTM and ANQGSEA. V shed 6 bases and J 3 bases; nucleotides not matched to a gene: 7. In DNA form, the CDR3 reads TGCAGCGTGGCTCCCGGGACAGAAGAGACCCAGTACTTC. This gives the protein CSVAPGTEETQYF.

In its sample, this clone was seen once. The rearrangement uses TRBV5-5 and TRBJ1-5, with 7 bases lining up with TRBD1. Germline CDR1 reads SGHKS; CDR2 reads YYEKEE (reference sequence). CDR3 length: 15 residues. J lost 0 bases, V lost 3 bases, and 3 bases had no gene match. CDR3 sequence reads: CASSWDSHSNQPQHF. The CDR3 DNA follows: TGTGCCAGCAGCTGGGACAGCCATAGCAATCAGCCCCAGCATTTT.

The CDR3 sequence: CASSEGAGSYNEQFF. Written as DNA, the CDR3 is TGTGCCAGCAGTGAGGGAGCGGGCTCCTACAATGAGCAGTTCTTC. The gene calls are TRBV6-4 and TRBJ2-1; D is perhaps TRBD2 (6 bases). The CDR3 length is 15 residues. CDR1 is MRHNA, CDR2 SNTAGT, per germline. Trimming took off 3 bases at V and 0 bases at J, with 9 bases between the two ends.

The rearrangement uses TRBV7-9 and TRBJ2-1, with D hard to call. The length of the CDR3 is 13 residues. Trimming cost V 0 bases and J 4 bases, with 4 bases left between them. The germline CDR1 and CDR2 sequences are SEHNR and FQNEAQ (reference sequence). The CDR3 is CASSLASYNEQFF. The CDR3 DNA is TGTGCCAGCAGCTTAGCCTCGTACAATGAGCAGTTCTTC.

The chain couples TRBV4-2 to TRBJ1-1; 9 bases are shared with TRBD1. V lost 3 bases, J lost 11 bases, and 13 bases stayed unmatched. CDR3 length equals 15 residues. The germline V gene has CDR1 LGHNA and CDR2 YNFKEQ. The CDR3 DNA follows: TGTGCCAGCAGCCACCAAACAGGGGGCTCATTTATGGCTTTCTTT. It translates to CASSHQTGGSFMAFF.

This clone appeared a few times. J is TRBJ1-1 and V is TRBV5-1, with D hard to call. This CDR3 contains 14 residues. V lost 2 bases to trimming and J lost 0 bases, with 8 bases between them. CDR1 is SGHRS, CDR2 YFSETQ, per germline. The CDR3 nucleotides read TGCGCCAGCAGCTTAGCGACGATGAACACTGAAGCTTTCTTT. As protein: CASSLATMNTEAFF.

The chain has TRBV6-1 and TRBJ1-5, with TRBD1 matching 9 bases. In germline, CDR1 is MNHNS, CDR2 SASEGT. J gave up 4 bases and V 8 bases, and 9 bases lay outside the gene matches. This CDR3 is built from 15 residues. The CDR3 sequence: CASVIRDRVNQPQHF. Written as DNA, the CDR3 is TGTGCCAGCGTAATCCGGGACAGGGTTAATCAGCCCCAGCATTTT.

The chain joins TRBV6-1 to TRBJ1-5; unclear D gene. Germline CDR1 MNHNS, CDR2 SASEGT. The CDR3 runs to 15 residues. V was trimmed by 7 bases and J by 6 bases, leaving 19 bases between them. CDR3 sequence reads: CASTDVYGAGQPQHF. Here the CDR3 DNA reads TGTGCCAGCACCGATGTGTATGGCGCGGGTCAGCCCCAGCATTTT.

This clone appeared a single time. The genes are TRBV6-5 and TRBJ2-7; 10 nucleotides align to TRBD2. Germline CDR1 is MNHEY and CDR2 is SVGAGI. V shed 5 bases and J 5 bases; nucleotides not matched to a gene: 9. The CDR3 runs 15 residues. Written as DNA, the CDR3 is TGTGCCAGCAGTCCGACGAGCGGGAGGGCAGACGAGCAGTACTTC. Its protein product is CASSPTSGRADEQYF.

The chain recombines TRBV27 with TRBJ1-2; 10 nucleotides align to TRBD1. V gave up 5 bases and J gave up 4 bases; unmatched junction bases: 4. CDR1 and CDR2 (germline): MNHEY, SMNVEV (reference sequence). This CDR3 has 14 residues. CDR3 in DNA: TGTGCCAGCAGTGTGGGACAGGGGTTCTATGGCTACACCTTC. Amino acid sequence: CASSVGQGFYGYTF.

The gene calls are TRBV5-4 and TRBJ2-7, with D tentatively TRBD1 (6 bases). The CDR3 runs 16 residues. V was cut by 0 bases and J by 0 bases, with 13 bases left in between. Looked up from germline, CDR1 is SGHNT and CDR2 is YYREEE (reference sequence). The chain's CDR3 is CASSLGGGQISYEQYF. Written as DNA, the CDR3 is TGTGCCAGCAGCTTGGGAGGCGGACAGATCTCCTACGAGCAGTACTTC.

The chain recombines TRBV4-1 with TRBJ2-2, with a tentative D call TRBD1 (5 bases). The V gene lost 0 bases and the J gene lost 4 bases, with 12 bases spanning the gap. The CDR3 sequence is 16 residues long. Germline lookup yields CDR1 MGHRA and CDR2 YSYEKL. The CDR3 here is CASSQDAQTVTGELFF. CDR3 sequence (DNA): TGCGCCAGCAGCCAAGATGCCCAGACAGTCACCGGGGAGCTGTTTTTT.

This clone has a single count. The chain employs TRBV5-1 and TRBJ2-1, with D perhaps matching TRBD1 (8 bases). The CDR3 is 16 amino acids. CDR1 is SGHRS and CDR2 is YFSETQ in the germline V gene. Trimming cost V 3 bases and J 6 bases, with 19 bases left between them. The CDR3, as DNA: TGCGCCAGCAGCTCGCTCCCGACAGGGGAGGGCAATGAGCAGTTCTTC. It codes for CASSSLPTGEGNEQFF.

The chain uses TRBV7-9 and TRBJ1-2; D gene uncertain. V gave up 5 bases and J gave up 5 bases, with 6 bases separating them. Germline values: CDR1 SEHNR, CDR2 FQNEAQ (reference sequence). The CDR3 consists of 11 residues. The CDR3 DNA is TGTGCCAGCAGCCCCCAATATGGCTACACCTTC. Protein product: CASSPQYGYTF.

This chain links TRBV19 with TRBJ1-1, with D uncertain. From germline, CDR1 is LNHDA and CDR2 SQIVND (reference sequence). V shed 5 bases and J shed 5 bases, with 15 bases lying between them. This CDR3 spans 14 amino acids. In nucleotides, the CDR3 is TGTGCCAGTAGTCCCCCCGGGTATGAGACTGAAGCTTTCTTT. Encoded protein: CASSPPGYETEAFF.

The chain has TRBV9 and TRBJ1-1, with D maybe TRBD1 (5 bases). The length of the CDR3 is 17 residues. The germline V gene encodes CDR1 SGDLS and CDR2 YYNGEE. The V end was cut by 4 bases, the J end by 0 bases, with 19 bases between. CDR3 residues: CASSQVPGPLMNTEAFF. CDR3 nucleotide sequence: TGTGCCAGCAGCCAAGTACCAGGGCCCTTGATGAACACTGAAGCTTTCTTT.

The chain joins TRBV15 to TRBJ1-2; D gene unclear. The CDR3 spans 15 residues. Trimming stripped 6 bases from V and 8 bases from J, with 22 bases between. Germline CDR1 LNHNV, CDR2 YYDKDF (reference sequence). The CDR3 DNA reads TGTGCCACCAGGAATCTGACGGAGGCCTTAAACGGCTACACCTTC. Translated, it gives CATRNLTEALNGYTF.

The DNA of the CDR3 is TGTGCCATCAGTGGACAGGACAATAGCAATCAGCCCCAGCATTTT. Translated, it gives CAISGQDNSNQPQHF. The chain carries TRBV10-3 and TRBJ1-5, with a possible D match to TRBD1 (6 bases). Trimming shortened V by 4 bases and J by 0 bases, and 10 bases separated the two germline ends. From germline, CDR1 is ENHRY and CDR2 SYGVKD. The CDR3 sequence is 15 residues long.